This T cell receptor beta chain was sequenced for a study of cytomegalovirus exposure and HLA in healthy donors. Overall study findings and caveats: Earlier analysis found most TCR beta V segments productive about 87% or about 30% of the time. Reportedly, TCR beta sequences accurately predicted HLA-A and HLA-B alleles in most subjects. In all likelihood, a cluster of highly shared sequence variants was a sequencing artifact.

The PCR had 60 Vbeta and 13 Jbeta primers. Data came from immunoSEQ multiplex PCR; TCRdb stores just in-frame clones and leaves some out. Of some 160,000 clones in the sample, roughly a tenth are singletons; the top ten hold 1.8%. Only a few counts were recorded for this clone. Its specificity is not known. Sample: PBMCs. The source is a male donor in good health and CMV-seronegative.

The CDR3 coding sequence is TGCGCCAGCAGCCAAGATAACACAGGACCTGGAAACACCATATATTTT. Its protein product is CASSQDNTGPGNTIYF. The rearrangement joins TRBV4-3 to TRBJ1-3; D may be TRBD1 (5 bases). The CDR3 sequence is 16 residues long. The germline CDR1 and CDR2 sequences are LGHNA and YSLEER. Trimming removed 0 bases from V and 2 bases from J, with 11 bases in between.